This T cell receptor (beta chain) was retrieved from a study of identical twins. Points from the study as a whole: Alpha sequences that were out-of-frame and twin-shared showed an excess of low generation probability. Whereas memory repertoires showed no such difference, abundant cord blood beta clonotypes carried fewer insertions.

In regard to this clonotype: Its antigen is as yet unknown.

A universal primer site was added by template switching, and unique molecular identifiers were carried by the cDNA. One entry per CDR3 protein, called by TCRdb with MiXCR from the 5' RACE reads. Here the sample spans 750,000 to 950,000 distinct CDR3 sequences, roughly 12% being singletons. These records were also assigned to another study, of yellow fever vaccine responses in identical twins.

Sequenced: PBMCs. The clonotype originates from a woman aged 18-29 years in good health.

CDR3 nucleotide sequence: TGTGCCAGCAGCCCTCCCCCGCGGGCGGGGGGTTCACCCCTCCACTTT. As protein: CASSPPPRAGGSPLHF. This chain joins TRBV11-2 and TRBJ1-6; D possibly corresponds to TRBD1 (5 bases). Trimming removed 5 bases from V and 9 bases from J, with 20 bases in between. The CDR3 sequence is 16 residues long. Germline assignment: CDR1 SGHAT and CDR2 FQNNGV.